This TCR beta chain was sequenced for a study of radiotherapy plus CTLA-4 blockade in lung cancer. Study details: 18% of patients responded objectively, and around 32% achieved disease control.

Trimming took off 4 bases at V and 4 bases at J, with 20 bases between the two ends. The CDR3 is 16 amino acids. CDR1 is SGHRS and CDR2 is YFSETQ in the germline V gene. Whole-study results and caveats: After radiotherapy and ipilimumab, tumor-derived clones expanded in peripheral blood.

The protocol was immunoSEQ multiplex PCR, while the TCRdb copy is restricted to in-frame clones and leaves out a portion. In the table there are some 64,000 clones, about 72% of which are singletons. As concerns this clone: What it binds is unknown.

The chain employs TRBV5-1 and TRBJ1-2, with a possible D match to TRBD1 (5 bases). The source of this sequence is a human donor with non-small cell lung cancer who had a complete response to radiotherapy plus ipilimumab. The specimen was peripheral blood, collected from a patient treated with radiotherapy plus ipilimumab. DNA for the CDR3: TGCGCCAGCAGCCCCAATACAGGTACGAACAGCTATGGCTACACCTTC. It yields the protein CASSPNTGTNSYGYTF.